A single sample is the source of the 26 T cell receptor beta chains below, sequenced in a study of CD8 T cell repertoires and HIV-1 epitope variants. No antigen is known for these receptors. Using immunoSEQ multiplex PCR, the repertoire was profiled, and TCRdb retains in-frame clones only, with some absent. This sample has 2,500 to 3,000 clones, with roughly 66% found just once. The sample was cultured CD8+ T cells derived from PBMCs. Every receptor here comes from a male donor with HIV.

This sequence joins TRBV6-5 and TRBJ2-7; D may be TRBD1 or TRBD2 (5 bases each). V was cut by 6 bases and J by 2 bases, with 14 bases left in between. Germline V CDR1 and CDR2: MNHEY, SVGAGI. CDR3 length: 14 amino acids. The CDR3 is CASSPGAITYEQYF. In nucleotides, the CDR3 is TGTGCCAGCAGCCCCGGGGCGATTACCTACGAGCAGTACTTC.

CDR3 coding DNA: TGTGCCAGCAGTGACTCGCGGAGAGGTACTGAAGCTTTCTTT. It is translated as CASSDSRRGTEAFF. This chain links TRBV6-4 with TRBJ1-1; D not certain. Per the germline V gene, CDR1 is MRHNA and CDR2 is SNTAGT. V gave up 0 bases and J gave up 5 bases, with 10 bases separating them. The CDR3 consists of 14 residues.

The V gene is TRBV9, the J gene TRBJ2-5; TRBD2 matches 7 bases. The CDR3 covers 15 residues. Germline V lookup: CDR1 SGDLS, CDR2 YYNGEE. V trimming: 0 bases; J trimming: 4 bases; junction bases outside the gene matches: 6. DNA for the CDR3: TGTGCCAGCAGCGTAGGCGACCCGGGAGGAGAGACCCAGTACTTC. Its protein is CASSVGDPGGETQYF.

The chain recombines TRBV7-9 with TRBJ1-3; 7 positions match TRBD1. Germline V gene sequence: CDR1 SEHNR, CDR2 FQNEAQ (reference sequence). This CDR3 is 15 amino acids long. Trimming at V came to 6 bases and at J to 4 bases, leaving 9 bases not matched to a gene. The CDR3 region is CASRSQGGSGNTIYF. The CDR3 nucleotides read TGTGCCAGCAGGTCCCAGGGGGGCTCCGGAAACACCATATATTTT.

This clone has only one observation. V is TRBV28 and J is TRBJ2-7; D is unclear. Germline CDR1 reads MDHEN; CDR2 reads SYDVKM. The CDR3 totals 14 residues. V gave up 4 bases and J gave up 2 bases, with 12 bases separating them. CDR3 in DNA: TGTGCCAGCAGTTCAGATGTCTCGGCCTACGAGCAGTACTTC. It codes for CASSSDVSAYEQYF.

This chain links TRBV19 with TRBJ2-7, with D possibly TRBD1 on 6 matching bases. The length of the CDR3 is 12 residues. V lost 8 bases and J 3 bases, leaving 11 bases between the germline ends. In germline, CDR1 is LNHDA, CDR2 SQIVND (reference sequence). This chain's CDR3 is CASGGLGYEQYF. DNA for the CDR3: TGTGCCAGTGGGGGCCTGGGCTACGAGCAGTACTTC. Complete variable domain (other parts from reference TRBV19 and TRBJ2-7): DGGITQSPKYLFRKEGQNVTLSCEQNLNHDAMYWYRQDPGQGLRLIYYSQIVNDFQKGDIAEGYSVSREKKESFPLTVTSAQKNPTAFYLCASGGLGYEQYFGPGTRLTVT.

The chain recombines TRBV6-5 with TRBJ2-7; 7 bases map to TRBD2. From germline, CDR1 is MNHEY and CDR2 SVGAGI. Losses at the gene ends were 5 bases for V and 6 bases for J; bases not matched to a gene: 4. This CDR3 is built from 12 residues. The CDR3 nucleotides are TGTGCCAGCAGTGCGGGGACTATCGAGCAGTACTTC. Protein sequence: CASSAGTIEQYF.

This clone was seen a handful of times. The CDR3: CASSVAGGNTEAFF. DNA for the CDR3: TGTGCCAGCAGCGTAGCAGGGGGGAACACTGAAGCTTTCTTT. This sequence joins TRBV9 and TRBJ1-1, with 7 bases fitting TRBD1. This CDR3 is 14 amino acids long. Trimming removed 0 bases from V and 1 base from J; junction bases left unmatched: 0. The V gene's germline CDR1 is SGDLS and CDR2 YYNGEE.

This chain uses TRBV28 with TRBJ1-5; 10 bases align to TRBD1. Germline-derived CDR1 and CDR2 are MDHEN and SYDVKM. After removal of 4 bases from V and 6 bases from J, the junction contained 3 bases not matched to a gene. CDR3 length: 14 amino acids. The CDR3 sequence: CASSSTGGVQPQHF. For the CDR3, the DNA is TGTGCCAGCAGTTCGACAGGGGGCGTTCAGCCCCAGCATTTT.

V usage is TRBV29-1 and J usage is TRBJ2-5, with D unclear. V was shortened by 3 bases and J by 5 bases, with 10 bases between the two germline ends. CDR1 and CDR2 from the germline V gene are SQVTM and ANQGSEA. CDR3 length: 12 amino acids. CDR3 DNA sequence: TGCAGCGTTGAGCCTCCGCAGGAGACCCAGTACTTC. Protein sequence: CSVEPPQETQYF.

The chain links TRBV4-2 to TRBJ2-7; TRBD1 aligns across 7 bases. The CDR3 is 13 amino acids. CDR1 and CDR2 from the germline V gene are LGHNA and YNFKEQ. The junction had 3 bases not matched to a gene; V was cut back by 2 bases and J by 5 bases. The CDR3 DNA is TGTGCCAGCAGCCAAACAGGGGTCAACGAGCAGTACTTC. Protein: CASSQTGVNEQYF.

The rearrangement links TRBV7-6 to TRBJ2-7; possibly TRBD1 or TRBD2 for D (5 bases each). CDR1 and CDR2 (germline): SGHVS, FNYEAQ. The CDR3 covers 14 residues. The V and J ends lost 5 bases and 0 bases respectively, with 11 bases between them. The CDR3 nucleotides are TGTGCCAGCAGCCCCGGGACGGACTCCTACGAGCAGTACTTC. This sequence encodes CASSPGTDSYEQYF. The full variable domain, completed using reference TRBV7-6 and TRBJ2-7, is GAGVSQSPRYKVTKRGQDVALRCDPISGHVSLYWYRQALGQGPEFLTYFNYEAQQDKSGLPNDRFSAERPEGSISTLTIQRTEQRDSAMYRCASSPGTDSYEQYFGPGTRLTVT.

This chain uses TRBV10-3 with TRBJ1-1; D call uncertain. The germline V gene encodes CDR1 ENHRY and CDR2 SYGVKD. Between the trimmed V and J ends, which lost 0 bases and 5 bases, there was a span of 10 bases. The CDR3 covers 14 residues. The CDR3 reads CAISESVSGTEAFF. In nucleotides, the CDR3 is TGTGCCATCAGTGAGTCGGTTTCGGGTACTGAAGCTTTCTTT.

This clone occurred a few times. The chain couples TRBV5-6 to TRBJ2-3, with D perhaps TRBD2 (6 bases). The V and J ends lost 5 bases and 4 bases respectively, with 17 bases between them. The length of the CDR3 is 15 residues. CDR1 SGHDT and CDR2 YYEEEE come from the germline V gene. The CDR3 loop is CASSGTGAWADTQYF. The CDR3 DNA reads TGTGCCAGCAGTGGTACGGGAGCTTGGGCAGATACGCAGTATTTT.

The chain combines TRBV1 with TRBJ2-7; the tabulated D call, TRBD2, remains unverified against the DNA. TRBV1 is a documented pseudogene. This CDR3 has 13 amino acids. CDR3: CTSSHSLRYEQYF. DNA for the CDR3: TGCACCAGCAGCCATTCTCTGCGGTACGAGCAGTACTTC.

This chain connects TRBV6-5 to TRBJ2-7; D is unclear. Germline assignment: CDR1 MNHEY and CDR2 SVGAGI. CDR3 length: 14 amino acids. V lost 4 bases, J lost 2 bases, and 12 bases lay in between. CDR3 residues: CASSSDVSAYEQYF. CDR3 sequence (DNA): TGTGCCAGCAGTTCAGATGTCTCGGCCTACGAGCAGTACTTC.

The genes are TRBV6-1 and TRBJ2-5; possibly TRBD1 for D (5 bases). The CDR3 loop spans 14 amino acids. Germline lookup yields CDR1 MNHNS and CDR2 SASEGT. V lost 6 bases and J 1 base, leaving 12 bases between the germline ends. The CDR3 DNA reads as TGTGCCAGCAGGCGGACCAGGGCCCAAGAGACCCAGTACTTC. Its translation: CASRRTRAQETQYF.

In this sample, this clone turned up a few times. The chain uses TRBV5-6 and TRBJ1-5, with 9 nucleotides matching TRBD1. V lost 0 bases to trimming and J lost 5 bases; unmatched junction nucleotides: 3. Germline V lookup: CDR1 SGHDT, CDR2 YYEEEE. The CDR3 is made up of 15 amino acids. CDR3 protein: CASSLGWDRDQPQHF. CDR3 in DNA: TGTGCCAGCAGCTTGGGATGGGACAGGGATCAGCCCCAGCATTTT.

The V gene is TRBV5-6, the J gene TRBJ2-7; tentatively, D is TRBD1 (5 bases). The germline gives CDR1 SGHDT, CDR2 YYEEEE. CDR3 length: 16 residues. V lost 4 bases and J lost 2, with 19 bases in between. The CDR3 nucleotides are TGTGCCAGCAGCCACACAGTGGGGCAGTTAACCTACGAGCAGTACTTC. It specifies CASSHTVGQLTYEQYF.

V gene TRBV7-2 combines with J gene TRBJ2-5; D is possibly TRBD2 (6 bases). Trimming removed 2 bases from V and 2 bases from J, with 9 bases in between. Germline assignment: CDR1 SGHTA and CDR2 FQGNSA. The CDR3 covers 14 residues. CDR3 region: CASSLTSGQETQYF. Written as DNA, the CDR3 is TGTGCCAGCAGCTTAACCAGCGGGCAAGAGACCCAGTACTTC.

The CDR3 loop is CASSPTSGIYEQYF. CDR3 coding DNA: TGTGCCAGCAGCCCGACTAGCGGGATCTACGAGCAGTACTTC. The genes are TRBV7-9 and TRBJ2-7; 11 nucleotides align to TRBD2. The germline gives CDR1 SEHNR, CDR2 FQNEAQ (reference sequence). This CDR3 comprises 14 residues. Losses at the gene ends were 5 bases for V and 3 bases for J; bases not matched to a gene: 3.

The V and J genes are TRBV9 and TRBJ2-7; D is perhaps TRBD2 (5 bases). Trimming took 3 bases from V and 3 from J, leaving 16 bases between them. The CDR3 sequence is 15 residues long. The germline V gene encodes CDR1 SGDLS and CDR2 YYNGEE. The CDR3 is CASSDDYLGNYEQYF. For the CDR3, the DNA is TGTGCCAGCAGCGACGACTACCTTGGGAACTACGAGCAGTACTTC.

The rearrangement joins TRBV28 to TRBJ2-7; D may be TRBD1 or TRBD2 (5 bases each). This CDR3 has 15 residues. V dropped 1 base and J dropped 3 bases, with 13 bases sitting between them. CDR1 and CDR2 (germline): MDHEN, SYDVKM. CDR3 sequence reads: CASSLFYEGSYEQYF. The CDR3 nucleotides read TGTGCCAGCAGTTTATTTTATGAGGGGAGCTACGAGCAGTACTTC.

The chain is built from TRBV6-5 and TRBJ2-7; 11 bases match TRBD2. The germline V gene encodes CDR1 MNHEY and CDR2 SVGAGI. This CDR3 contains 15 residues. V lost 10 bases and J lost 4; bases outside the gene matches: 12. The CDR3 coding sequence is TGTGCCACCTTTCTGAGAACTAGCGGGAGTTACGAGCAGTACTTC. It is translated as CATFLRTSGSYEQYF.

The chain carries TRBV5-8 and TRBJ1-1, with D possibly matching TRBD1 (5 bases). Trimming stripped 5 bases from V and 6 bases from J, with 14 bases between. Germline CDR1 SGHTS, CDR2 YDEGEE. There are 13 residues in the CDR3. CDR3 in DNA: TGTGCCAGCAGGAAAAGCTGGGGGTCTGAAGCTTTCTTT. Residues: CASRKSWGSEAFF.

The chain recombines TRBV4-3 with TRBJ2-7, with 10 positions matching TRBD1. The CDR3 has 16 residues. Germline-derived CDR1 and CDR2 are LGHNA and YSLEER. V was clipped by 3 bases and J by 1 base; unmatched bases: 6. CDR3 region: CASSHSGTGESYEQYF. The CDR3 DNA reads TGCGCCAGCAGCCATTCCGGGACAGGGGAATCCTACGAGCAGTACTTC.